This record concerns one T cell receptor (beta chain) sequence. Its antigen remains undetermined. Nothing much larger sits one base from this clone, and base qualities are not available. This entry belongs to a study of cytomegalovirus exposure and HLA in healthy donors (dated by TCRdb to about 2017). In the study overall: According to a later analysis, the roughly 120 validation repertoires were produced on the same platform as the 680 or so repertoires of the first cohort. The study aimed to test whether cataloging public T cell receptors could reveal signatures of past pathogen exposure. Besides the first cohort of around 670 subjects, a separate validation cohort made up of roughly 120 different subjects was used. To predict cytomegalovirus infection status, the study combined high-throughput TCR immunosequencing, statistical association of individual TCRs with disease status, and machine learning.

The donors belonged to the validation cohort of over a hundred subjects, which was separate from the roughly 670-subject first cohort. The library was built by means of the immunoSEQ multiplex PCR assay. In the source study's methods: A statistical classification framework was built to diagnose cytomegalovirus status from the catalog of TCR beta chain sequences. As stored in TCRdb, this immuneACCESS dataset retains in-frame rearrangements with V and J assigned. A fraction of the clones does not appear; measured against another copy, unresolved V genes explain less than half of the discrepancy, and the remainder lacks a known reason. That table is the source of V, J and clone size, and D and trimming were worked out from the DNA. The sample has about 220,000 clones on record, about nine tenths of them singletons. Of the sample, 0.8% to 1.2% is held by the ten largest clones. The study at large found these results: The study listed approximately 160 TCR beta chains as associated with cytomegalovirus. All 130 or so repertoires were used to score co-occurrence in the validation cohort in a later analysis, because that analysis had no HLA typing for the cohort. Most TCR sequences were observed very rarely across donors, whereas some public TCRs were present in many individuals. In both the original and validation cohorts, the classifier was reported to diagnose cytomegalovirus status with high specificity and sensitivity. Of the cluster scores, approximately 95% were above 0 in a later analysis, which found that TCRs clustered in the first cohort also tended to co-occur in the 120 or so validation repertoires. It was suggested by the authors that the approach could potentially be generalized to other disease states and immunological phenotypes. In vitro tests confirmed that a few of the cytomegalovirus-associated TCR beta chains recognize cytomegalovirus antigens.

The cysteine opens and the phenylalanine closes a CDR3 of 12 amino acids. Of the read, only the CDR3 DNA is kept; its 36 bases are in frame from base 1. CDR1 and CDR2 are drawn from the germline V gene: SQVTM, ANQGSEA. This sequence uses TRBV29-1 and TRBJ2-2; 7 nucleotides in the junction match TRBD1. This TCR derives from a woman between 18 and 29 years old in good health and CMV-seronegative. Sequencing was carried out using PBMCs. The CDR3 reads CNGQADTGELFF. DNA sequence: TGCAACGGACAGGCCGACACCGGGGAGCTGTTTTTT.